One and the same sample provided the 24 T cell receptor beta chains below, sequenced in a study of control samples from healthy donors and cancer patients. Sequencing used immunoSEQ multiplex PCR; TCRdb keeps in-frame clones, though not all of them. The sample lists about 140,000 clones; 80% to 95% were seen once. Specimen: blood. The receptors were sampled from a man aged 25 to 40 in good health.

The chain links TRBV5-5 to TRBJ2-3; TRBD2 might be the D (5 bases). Trimming stripped 0 bases from V and 0 bases from J, with 11 bases between. This CDR3 region has 16 residues. Germline CDR1 reads SGHKS; CDR2 reads YYEKEE (reference sequence). The CDR3 nucleotides are TGTGCCAGCAGCTTGGGGGTAGCGACTAGCACAGATACGCAGTATTTT. Protein: CASSLGVATSTDTQYF.

The count of this clone is one. V is TRBV1 and J is TRBJ2-1; the table's D gene call, TRBD2, was not cross checked with the DNA. TRBV1 is deemed a pseudogene. The CDR3 is 18 amino acids. CDR3 bases: TGCACCAGCAGCCAAGATAGGACTAGCGGGACCTCCTACAATGAGCAGTTCTTC. Encoded protein: CTSSQDRTSGTSYNEQFF.

The chain recombines TRBV6-5 with TRBJ2-1; 8 bases map to TRBD2. V shed 5 bases, J shed 4 bases, and the junction held 7 bases outside the gene matches. In germline, CDR1 is MNHEY, CDR2 SVGAGI. This CDR3 has 15 amino acids. The CDR3 reads CASSLSGDLYNEQFF. The CDR3 DNA follows: TGTGCCAGCAGTCTTAGCGGGGATCTATACAATGAGCAGTTCTTC.

V gene TRBV10-3 combines with J gene TRBJ2-7, with 10 bases fitting TRBD1. The CDR3 covers 13 residues. Losses at the gene ends were 4 bases for V and 6 bases for J; bases not matched to a gene: 3. The germline gives CDR1 ENHRY, CDR2 SYGVKD. The CDR3 DNA reads as TGTGCCATCAGTGGACAGGGGGCTAGCGAGCAGTACTTC. This sequence encodes CAISGQGASEQYF.

The chain links TRBV9 to TRBJ2-2, with 8 bases matching TRBD2. Germline values: CDR1 SGDLS, CDR2 YYNGEE. V trimming: 3 bases; J trimming: 4 bases; junction bases outside the gene matches: 5. The CDR3 length is 15 residues. The CDR3 loop reads CASSEREWGTGELFF. CDR3 DNA sequence: TGTGCCAGCAGCGAGCGGGAGTGGGGCACCGGGGAGCTGTTTTTT.

The rearrangement links TRBV6-1 to TRBJ1-6; a possible D gene is TRBD1 (6 bases). The CDR3 covers 15 residues. Germline CDR1 reads MNHNS; CDR2 reads SASEGT. Trimming pared 1 base from V and 8 bases from J, leaving 12 bases between. The CDR3 coding sequence is TGTGCCAGCAGTGAAGTCCAGGGGCCTTATTCACCCCTCCACTTT. It encodes CASSEVQGPYSPLHF.

The chain combines TRBV21-1 with TRBJ2-3; whether TRBD2, the table's D call, matches the DNA was not checked. TRBV21-1 is described as a pseudogene. CDR3 length: 21 amino acids. CDR3 amino acids: CASSKNPAWLAGGTSTDTQYF. As DNA, the CDR3 is TGTGCCAGCAGCAAAAATCCCGCCTGGCTAGCGGGAGGTACTAGTACAGATACGCAGTATTTT.

This chain joins TRBV5-6 and TRBJ2-7; the D is unclear. V shed 1 base and J shed 7 bases, with 21 bases lying between them. The CDR3 runs to 16 residues. Germline CDR1 reads SGHDT; CDR2 reads YYEEEE. The CDR3 DNA sequence: TGTGCCAGCAGCTTGTTCCTTCCGGCGGTCCCCGGGGAGCAGTACTTC. Its translation: CASSLFLPAVPGEQYF.

V usage is TRBV3-1 (or the pseudogene TRBV3-2) and J usage is TRBJ1-2; 7 positions match TRBD1. J was trimmed by 8 bases and V by 4 bases; bases with no gene match: 13. The length of the CDR3 is 15 residues. CDR1 LGHDT and CDR2 YNNKEL come from the germline V gene (reference sequence). CDR3 in DNA: TGTGCCAGCAGCCCCACGCGACAGGGCCTTTGGGGCTACACCTTC. The encoded protein is CASSPTRQGLWGYTF.

V gene TRBV7-9 combines with J gene TRBJ2-2, with D possibly matching TRBD1 (5 bases). With 4 bases removed from V and 5 bases from J, the gap between germline ends came to 11 bases. The CDR3 consists of 14 residues. The germline CDR1 and CDR2 sequences are SEHNR and FQNEAQ (reference sequence). CDR3 region: CASSSTVPTGELFF. In DNA, the CDR3 is TGTGCCAGCAGCTCGACAGTGCCTACCGGGGAGCTGTTTTTT.

The V gene is TRBV4-2, the J gene TRBJ2-1; TRBD2 aligns across 13 bases. The junction had 17 bases not matched to a gene; V was cut back by 5 bases and J by 7 bases. Per the germline V gene, CDR1 is LGHNA and CDR2 is YNFKEQ. The CDR3 has 19 residues. The CDR3 loop is CASSFGLAGEGLEKNEQFF. CDR3 DNA sequence: TGTGCCAGCAGCTTTGGACTAGCGGGAGAGGGTTTGGAGAAAAATGAGCAGTTCTTC.

The chain joins TRBV30 to TRBJ1-1, with TRBD1 as a possible D gene (6 bases). The CDR3 has 15 residues. V was shortened by 3 bases and J by 5 bases, with 19 bases between the two germline ends. CDR1 is GTSNPN and CDR2 is SVGIG in the germline V gene (reference sequence). The CDR3 DNA reads as TGTGCCTGGAGCGCCCTGGGGGCGCGAACAACTGAAGCTTTCTTT. Its translation: CAWSALGARTTEAFF. The full variable domain, with the rest looked up from reference TRBV30 and TRBJ1-1, is SQTIHQWPATLVQPVGSPLSLECTVEGTSNPNLYWYRQAAGRGLQLLFYSVGIGQISSEVPQNLSASRPQDRQFILSSKKLLLSDSGFYLCAWSALGARTTEAFFGQGTRLTVV.

As for this clone: The same CDR3 also results from other DNA sequences found in this sample. The chain is built from TRBV3-1 (or the pseudogene TRBV3-2) and TRBJ1-1; tentatively, D is TRBD1 (6 bases). Germline V gene lookup returns CDR1 LGHDT and CDR2 YNNKEL (reference sequence). The CDR3 runs 14 residues. The ends were cut back, 1 base at V and 8 bases at J, with 14 bases in the middle. CDR3 residues: CASSQGRGKGEAFF. CDR3 DNA: TGTGCCAGCAGCCAAGGGAGGGGGAAAGGCGAAGCTTTCTTT.

This rearrangement joins TRBV24-1 to TRBJ2-2; D gene unclear. CDR3 length equals 14 residues. The V gene's germline CDR1 is KGHDR and CDR2 SFDVKD. Trimming stripped 2 bases from V and 5 bases from J, with 8 bases between. This CDR3 is CATSDSDLTGELFF. CDR3 nucleotides: TGTGCCACCAGTGATTCAGACCTAACCGGGGAGCTGTTTTTT.

J is TRBJ2-1 and V is TRBV4-3, with 7 bases lining up with TRBD2. V gave up 1 base and J gave up 2 bases; unmatched junction bases: 2. Germline V gene data show CDR1 as LGHNA and CDR2 as YSLEER. CDR3 size: 15 residues. CDR3 loop: CASSQVAGTYNEQFF. The CDR3 coding sequence is TGCGCCAGCAGCCAAGTAGCGGGTACCTACAATGAGCAGTTCTTC.

The chain employs TRBV4-2 and TRBJ2-7, with 14 bases fitting TRBD2. J gave up 6 bases and V 5 bases, and 12 bases lay outside the gene matches. The CDR3 is 17 residues long. The V gene's germline CDR1 is LGHNA and CDR2 YNFKEQ. CDR3 DNA: TGTGCCAGCAGCTCAAAGGGACTAGCGGGAGAGGTCGCCGAGCAGTACTTC. Translating gives CASSSKGLAGEVAEQYF.

CDR3 sequence reads: CASSLSGGQTRHEQFF. CDR3 nucleotides: TGTGCCAGCAGTTTATCTGGGGGCCAGACGAGGCATGAGCAGTTCTTC. This chain connects TRBV28 to TRBJ2-1; maybe TRBD1 (6 bases). Germline V gene lookup returns CDR1 MDHEN and CDR2 SYDVKM. The CDR3 contains 16 residues. Trimming left V 1 base short and J 8 bases short, with 18 bases between. Variable domain in full (rest from reference TRBV28 and TRBJ2-1): DVKVTQSSRYLVKRTGEKVFLECVQDMDHENMFWYRQDPGLGLRLIYFSYDVKMKEKGDIPEGYSVSREKKERFSLILESASTNQTSMYLCASSLSGGQTRHEQFFGPGTRLTVL.

The chain employs TRBV6-1 and TRBJ1-6; unclear D gene. V gave up 2 bases and J gave up 10 bases, with 9 bases separating them. CDR1 and CDR2 from the germline V gene are MNHNS and SASEGT. This CDR3 comprises 13 residues. The CDR3 spells CASSENSNSPLHF. The CDR3 nucleotides are TGTGCCAGCAGTGAAAACAGCAACTCACCCCTCCACTTT.

This clone was observed once. V usage is TRBV28 and J usage is TRBJ2-1; 8 nucleotides align to TRBD2. The V and J ends lost 10 bases and 4 bases, in that order; junction bases with no gene match: 9. This CDR3 has 14 amino acids. In germline, CDR1 is MDHEN, CDR2 SYDVKM. In DNA form, the CDR3 reads TGTGCCACCTCGCCGGGACTAGTTTACAATGAGCAGTTCTTC. Residues: CATSPGLVYNEQFF.

The chain links TRBV5-6 to TRBJ2-3; the match to TRBD2 covers 8 bases. Germline loops: CDR1 SGHDT, CDR2 YYEEEE. This CDR3 spans 15 amino acids. Unmatched junction bases numbered 4, after V lost 0 bases and J lost 4 bases. This CDR3 is CASSLGAGVSDTQYF. In nucleotides, the CDR3 is TGTGCCAGCAGCTTGGGAGCGGGAGTGTCAGATACGCAGTATTTT.

This chain connects TRBV6-5 to TRBJ1-1, with 12 nucleotides matching TRBD1. The CDR3 is 15 amino acids. Trimming cost V 5 bases and J 5 bases; bases outside gene matches: 6. Germline assignment: CDR1 MNHEY and CDR2 SVGAGI. For the CDR3, the DNA is TGTGCCAGCAGTCCCGGGACAGGGGGCGAAACTGAAGCTTTCTTT. Protein: CASSPGTGGETEAFF.

V usage is TRBV6-1 and J usage is TRBJ1-5; D is uncertain. Germline V CDR1 and CDR2: MNHNS, SASEGT. Trimming took 6 bases from V and 4 from J, leaving 13 bases between them. CDR3 length equals 14 residues. CDR3: CASSGVKANQPQHF. The DNA for the CDR3 is TGTGCCAGCAGCGGGGTGAAGGCTAATCAGCCCCAGCATTTT.

The rearrangement links TRBV6-4 to TRBJ1-1; D unresolved. V lost 0 bases, J lost 4 bases, and 6 bases lay in between. CDR1 and CDR2 from the germline V gene are MRHNA and SNTAGT. The CDR3 runs 13 residues. CDR3 amino acids: CASSDSDSTEAFF. Here the CDR3 DNA reads TGTGCCAGCAGTGACTCGGACTCCACTGAAGCTTTCTTT.

This chain uses TRBV19 with TRBJ1-1; D gene unclear. The V and J ends lost 8 bases and 1 base respectively, with 14 bases between them. CDR1 and CDR2 (germline): LNHDA, SQIVND (reference sequence). The CDR3 loop spans 14 amino acids. CDR3 sequence reads: CASSESAWNTEAFF. The DNA for the CDR3 is TGTGCCAGTTCCGAGTCGGCTTGGAACACTGAAGCTTTCTTT.